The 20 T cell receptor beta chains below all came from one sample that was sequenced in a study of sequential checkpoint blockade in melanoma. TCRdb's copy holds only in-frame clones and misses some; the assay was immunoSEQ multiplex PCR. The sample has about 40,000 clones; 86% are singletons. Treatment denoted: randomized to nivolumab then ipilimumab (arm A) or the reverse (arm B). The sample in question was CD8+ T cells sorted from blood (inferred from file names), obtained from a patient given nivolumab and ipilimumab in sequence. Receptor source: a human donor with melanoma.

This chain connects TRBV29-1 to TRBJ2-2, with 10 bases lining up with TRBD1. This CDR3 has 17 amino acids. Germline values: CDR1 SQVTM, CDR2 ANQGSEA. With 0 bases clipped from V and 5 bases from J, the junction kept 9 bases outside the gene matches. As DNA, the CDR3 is TGCAGCGTTGAAGATCCCTTGACAGGGGGCCAAACCGGGGAGCTGTTTTTT. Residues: CSVEDPLTGGQTGELFF.

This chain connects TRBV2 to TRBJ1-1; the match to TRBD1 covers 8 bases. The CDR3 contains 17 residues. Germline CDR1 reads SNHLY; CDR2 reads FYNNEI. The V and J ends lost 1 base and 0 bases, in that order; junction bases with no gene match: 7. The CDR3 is CASSEGQGTTLNTEAFF. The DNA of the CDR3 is TGTGCCAGCAGTGAAGGACAGGGGACAACCCTGAACACTGAAGCTTTCTTT.

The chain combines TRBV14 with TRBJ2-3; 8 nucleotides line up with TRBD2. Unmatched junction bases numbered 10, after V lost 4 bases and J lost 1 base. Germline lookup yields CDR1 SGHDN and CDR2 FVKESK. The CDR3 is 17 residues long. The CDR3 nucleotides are TGTGCCAGCAGCCTCCTTTTTCCGACTAGCGGCACAGATACGCAGTATTTT. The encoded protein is CASSLLFPTSGTDTQYF.

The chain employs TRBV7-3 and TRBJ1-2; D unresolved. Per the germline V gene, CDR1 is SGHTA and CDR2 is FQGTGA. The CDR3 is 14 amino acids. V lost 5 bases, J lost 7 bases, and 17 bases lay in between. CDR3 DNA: TGTGCCAGCAGCCCCGGAGTCGGGGATGGTGGCTACACCTTC. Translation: CASSPGVGDGGYTF.

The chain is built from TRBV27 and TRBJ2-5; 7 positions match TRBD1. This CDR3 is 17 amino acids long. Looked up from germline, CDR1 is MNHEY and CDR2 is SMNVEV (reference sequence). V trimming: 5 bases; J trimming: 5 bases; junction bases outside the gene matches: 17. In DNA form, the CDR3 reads TGTGCCAGCAGTGGACAGGCTCCTAGTGGGTTTGGTGAGACCCAGTACTTC. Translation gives CASSGQAPSGFGETQYF.

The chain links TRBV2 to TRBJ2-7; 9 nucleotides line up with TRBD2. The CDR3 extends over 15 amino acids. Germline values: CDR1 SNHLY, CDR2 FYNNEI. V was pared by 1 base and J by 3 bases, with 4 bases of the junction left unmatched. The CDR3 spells CASSEGSGSGYEQYF. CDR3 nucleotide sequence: TGTGCCAGCAGTGAAGGTAGCGGGAGTGGCTACGAGCAGTACTTC.

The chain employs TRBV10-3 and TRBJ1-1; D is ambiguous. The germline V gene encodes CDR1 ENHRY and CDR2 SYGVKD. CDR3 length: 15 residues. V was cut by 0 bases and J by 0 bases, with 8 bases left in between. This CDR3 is CAISESPGLNTEAFF. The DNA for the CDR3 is TGTGCCATCAGTGAGTCACCAGGCCTGAACACTGAAGCTTTCTTT.

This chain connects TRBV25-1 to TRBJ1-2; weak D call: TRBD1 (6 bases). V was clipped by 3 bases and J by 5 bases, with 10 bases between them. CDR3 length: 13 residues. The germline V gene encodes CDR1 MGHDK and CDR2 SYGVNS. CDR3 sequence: CASSDRGQYGYTF. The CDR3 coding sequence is TGTGCCAGCAGTGACAGGGGTCAGTATGGCTACACCTTC.

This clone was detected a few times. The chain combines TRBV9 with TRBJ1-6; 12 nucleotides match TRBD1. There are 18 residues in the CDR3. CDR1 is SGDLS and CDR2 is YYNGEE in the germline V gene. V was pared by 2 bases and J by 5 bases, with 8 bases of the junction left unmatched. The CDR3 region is CASSVGTGGVGDNSPLHF. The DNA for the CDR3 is TGTGCCAGCAGCGTGGGGACAGGGGGCGTGGGAGATAATTCACCCCTCCACTTT.

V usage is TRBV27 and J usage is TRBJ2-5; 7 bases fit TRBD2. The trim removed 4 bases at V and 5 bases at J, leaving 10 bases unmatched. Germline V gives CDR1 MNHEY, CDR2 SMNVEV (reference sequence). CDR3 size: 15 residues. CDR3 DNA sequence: TGTGCCAGCAGTTGGGGGAGGGCCTGGGGGGAGACCCAGTACTTC. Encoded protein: CASSWGRAWGETQYF.

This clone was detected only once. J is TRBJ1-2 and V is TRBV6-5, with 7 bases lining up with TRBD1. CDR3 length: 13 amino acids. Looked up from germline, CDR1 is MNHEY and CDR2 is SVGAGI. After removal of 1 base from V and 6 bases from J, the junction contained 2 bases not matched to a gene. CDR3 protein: CASSYYGQDGYTF. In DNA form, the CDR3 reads TGTGCCAGCAGTTACTACGGACAGGATGGCTACACCTTC.

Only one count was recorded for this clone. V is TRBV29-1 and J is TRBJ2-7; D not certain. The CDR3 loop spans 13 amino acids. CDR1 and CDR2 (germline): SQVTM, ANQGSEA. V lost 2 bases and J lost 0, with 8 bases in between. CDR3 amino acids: CSVEWRSSYEQYV. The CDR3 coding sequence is TGCAGCGTTGAATGGAGAAGCTCCTACGAGCAGTACGTC.

CDR3 bases: TGTGCCAGCAGCCCACCAATATCACAGGGGGAGTTCTTC. It translates to CASSPPISQGEFF. The V call is TRBV6-5, the J call TRBJ2-1, with 8 bases matching TRBD1. Germline V lookup: CDR1 MNHEY, CDR2 SVGAGI. V was clipped by 6 bases and J by 14 bases; unmatched bases: 12. The CDR3 covers 13 residues.

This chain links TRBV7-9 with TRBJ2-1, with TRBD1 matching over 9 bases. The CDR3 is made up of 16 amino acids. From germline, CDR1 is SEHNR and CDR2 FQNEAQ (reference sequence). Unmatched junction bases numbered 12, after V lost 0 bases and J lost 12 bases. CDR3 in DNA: TGTGCCAGCAGCTTAGCACAGGGGGCCCCGTTGCGTGGGCAGTTCTTC. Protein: CASSLAQGAPLRGQFF.

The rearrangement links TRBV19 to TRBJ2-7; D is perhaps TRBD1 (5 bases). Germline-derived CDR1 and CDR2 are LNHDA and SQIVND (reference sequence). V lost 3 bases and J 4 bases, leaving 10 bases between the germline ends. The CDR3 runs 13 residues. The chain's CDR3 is CASSIARAYEQYF. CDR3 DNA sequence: TGTGCCAGTAGTATCGCCAGGGCTTACGAGCAGTACTTC.

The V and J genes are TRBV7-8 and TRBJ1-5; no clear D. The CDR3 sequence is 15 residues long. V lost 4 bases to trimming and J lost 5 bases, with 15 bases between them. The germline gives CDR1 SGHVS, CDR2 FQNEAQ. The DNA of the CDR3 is TGTGCCAGCAGCTCGACACTTCCCTGGGATCAGCCCCAGCATTTT. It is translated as CASSSTLPWDQPQHF.

In nucleotides, the CDR3 is TGTGCCAGCAGACAGGGATACAGCTCCTACAATGAGCAGTTCTTC. Residues: CASRQGYSSYNEQFF. The genes are TRBV6-5 and TRBJ2-1, with D perhaps TRBD1 (6 bases). V gave up 6 bases and J gave up 0 bases, with 12 bases separating them. The CDR3 spans 15 residues. CDR1 is MNHEY and CDR2 is SVGAGI in the germline V gene.

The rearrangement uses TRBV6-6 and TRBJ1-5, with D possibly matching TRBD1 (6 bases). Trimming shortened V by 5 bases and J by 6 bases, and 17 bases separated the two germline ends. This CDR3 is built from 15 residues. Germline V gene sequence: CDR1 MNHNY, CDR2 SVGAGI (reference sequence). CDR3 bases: TGTGCCAGCAGTACCTTTTCGGGCAGGGGTCAGCCCCAGCATTTT. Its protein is CASSTFSGRGQPQHF.

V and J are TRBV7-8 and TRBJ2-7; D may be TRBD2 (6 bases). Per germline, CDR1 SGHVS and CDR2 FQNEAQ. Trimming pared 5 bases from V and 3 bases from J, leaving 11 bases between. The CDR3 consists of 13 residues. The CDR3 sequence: CASSRLGDYEQYF. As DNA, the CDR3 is TGTGCCAGCAGCAGACTAGGGGACTACGAGCAGTACTTC.

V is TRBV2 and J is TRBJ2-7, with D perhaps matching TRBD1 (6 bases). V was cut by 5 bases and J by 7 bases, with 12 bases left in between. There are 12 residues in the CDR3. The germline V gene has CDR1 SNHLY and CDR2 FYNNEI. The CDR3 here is CASSFNRVEQYV. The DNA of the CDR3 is TGTGCCAGCAGTTTTAACAGGGTTGAGCAGTACGTC.